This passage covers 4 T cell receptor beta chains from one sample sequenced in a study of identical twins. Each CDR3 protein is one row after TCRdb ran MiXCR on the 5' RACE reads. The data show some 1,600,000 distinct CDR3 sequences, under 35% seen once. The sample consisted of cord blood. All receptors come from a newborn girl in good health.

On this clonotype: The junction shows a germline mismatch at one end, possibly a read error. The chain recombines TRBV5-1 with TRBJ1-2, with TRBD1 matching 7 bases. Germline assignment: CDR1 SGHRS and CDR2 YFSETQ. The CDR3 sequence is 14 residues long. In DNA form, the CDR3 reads TGCGCCAACAGCTTGGGGGACAGTGTAGGTGGCTACACCTTC. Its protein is CANSLGDSVGGYTF.

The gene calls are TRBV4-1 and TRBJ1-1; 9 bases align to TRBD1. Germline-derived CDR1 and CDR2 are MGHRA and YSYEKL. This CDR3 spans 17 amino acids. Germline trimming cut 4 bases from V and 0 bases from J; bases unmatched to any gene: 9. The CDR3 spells CASSRLPGQGLNTEAFF. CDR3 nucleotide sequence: TGCGCCAGCAGCCGCCTCCCGGGACAGGGACTGAACACTGAAGCTTTCTTT.

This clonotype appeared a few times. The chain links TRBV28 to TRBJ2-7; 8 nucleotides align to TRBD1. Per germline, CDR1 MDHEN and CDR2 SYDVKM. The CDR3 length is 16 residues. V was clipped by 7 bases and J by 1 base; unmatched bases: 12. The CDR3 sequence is CASTAGQGPLSYEQYF. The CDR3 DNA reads TGTGCCAGCACCGCCGGACAGGGTCCTTTATCCTACGAGCAGTACTTC.

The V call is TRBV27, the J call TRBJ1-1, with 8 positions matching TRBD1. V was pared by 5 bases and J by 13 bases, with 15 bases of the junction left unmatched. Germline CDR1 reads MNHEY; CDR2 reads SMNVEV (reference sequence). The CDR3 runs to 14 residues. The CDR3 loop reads CASSQTGGTMRIFF. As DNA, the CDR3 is TGTGCCAGCAGTCAAACAGGGGGAACGATGAGGATTTTCTTT.